The 24 T cell receptor beta chains below were found in one sample sequenced in a study of T cells in Graves' hyperthyroidism and ophthalmopathy. The source material, RNA transcripts, was used to amplify TCR beta CDR3 regions. HTBI primers were used for first-round RT-PCR of the TCR CDR3. TCRdb fed the multiplex PCR reads into MiXCR, producing one record per CDR3 protein. In the table there are hundreds of thousands of distinct CDR3 sequences, under 15% of which are singletons. Sequenced material: blood. The receptor source for this set is a woman aged 40-49 years with Graves' ophthalmopathy.

This clonotype was seen at least ten times. This rearrangement joins TRBV28 to TRBJ2-7; tentative D call: TRBD1 (5 bases). The CDR3 contains 13 residues. Germline loops: CDR1 MDHEN, CDR2 SYDVKM. V was clipped by 3 bases and J by 6 bases, with 12 bases between them. The DNA for the CDR3 is TGTGCCAGCAGTTTCCCTCCTCAGGGCGAGCAGTACTTC. Encoded protein: CASSFPPQGEQYF.

Details on this clonotype: The germline gene is not matched at one end of the junction; a read error may be the cause. This rearrangement joins TRBV4-2 to TRBJ2-7, with unresolved D. The CDR3 has 12 amino acids. Germline V lookup: CDR1 LGHNA, CDR2 YNFKEQ. CDR3 DNA sequence: TGTGTCAGCAGCCAAGTTGCTAGGGAGCAGTACTTC. Protein product: CVSSQVAREQYF.

This clonotype has a count of ten or more. The V gene is TRBV6-1, the J gene TRBJ2-7; a possible D gene is TRBD1 (5 bases). The CDR3 loop spans 13 amino acids. Germline CDR1 and CDR2: MNHNS and SASEGT. Trimming took 7 bases from V and 3 from J, leaving 13 bases between them. In nucleotides, the CDR3 is TGTGCCAGCATAAGGGGTTTCGACTACGAGCAGTACTTC. Its translation: CASIRGFDYEQYF.

The sample holds many counts of this clonotype. V usage is TRBV7-2 and J usage is TRBJ2-3, with 7 bases fitting TRBD2. Trimming took 1 base from V and 5 from J; bases not matched to a gene: 12. CDR3 size: 17 residues. Germline-derived CDR1 and CDR2 are SGHTA and FQGNSA. As DNA, the CDR3 is TGTGCCAGCAGCTTAGGTTCGGGGAGGGGCGGGGGAGATACGCAGTATTTT. This sequence encodes CASSLGSGRGGGDTQYF.

This clonotype was counted many times. V is TRBV12-3 or TRBV12-4 and J is TRBJ2-7; tentatively, D is TRBD1 (6 bases). Trimming cost V 5 bases and J 11 bases, with 16 bases left between them. This CDR3 has 12 amino acids. CDR3 sequence (DNA): TGTGCCAGCAGTGCGGACAGCCACAGGGAGTACTTC. Its protein product is CASSADSHREYF.

This clonotype was recorded many times. The DNA of the CDR3 is TGCAGTGCTAGGTCAGGGTTAAACTATGGCTACACCTTC. Protein: CSARSGLNYGYTF. The V call is TRBV20-1, the J call TRBJ1-2, with D perhaps matching TRBD1 (5 bases). CDR1 and CDR2 (germline): DFQATT, SNEGSKA (reference sequence). Trimming took 3 bases from V and 2 from J, leaving 10 bases between them. The CDR3 runs to 13 residues.

The CDR3 region is CASRGLAGATGETQYF. CDR3 DNA sequence: TGTGCCAGCAGAGGACTAGCGGGAGCCACCGGGGAGACCCAGTACTTC. The chain recombines TRBV6-1 with TRBJ2-5; 13 bases agree with TRBD2. CDR1 is MNHNS, CDR2 SASEGT, per germline. The CDR3 is made up of 16 amino acids. The V and J ends lost 6 bases and 5 bases, in that order; junction bases with no gene match: 9.

The CDR3 sequence is CATSDFSPGFQEETQYF. In DNA, the CDR3 is TGTGCCACCAGTGATTTCTCCCCAGGCTTCCAAGAGGAGACCCAGTACTTC. The chain combines TRBV24-1 with TRBJ2-5; D ambiguous. Germline loops: CDR1 KGHDR, CDR2 SFDVKD. The ends were cut back, 1 base at V and 5 bases at J, with 19 bases in the middle. This CDR3 contains 17 residues.

The rearrangement links TRBV30 to TRBJ2-7; 12 nucleotides match TRBD2. Germline loops: CDR1 GTSNPN, CDR2 SVGIG (reference sequence). With 3 bases clipped from V and 0 bases from J, the junction kept 3 bases outside the gene matches. CDR3 length: 15 amino acids. The CDR3 region is CAWSGLAGSSYEQYF. As DNA, the CDR3 is TGTGCCTGGAGCGGACTAGCGGGAAGCTCCTACGAGCAGTACTTC.

The chain combines TRBV28 with TRBJ1-5, with TRBD1 identical over 8 bases. This CDR3 contains 14 residues. Germline V CDR1 and CDR2: MDHEN, SYDVKM. The V gene end was trimmed by 2 bases and the J gene end by 7 bases; junction bases not matched to a gene: 4. CDR3 nucleotides: TGTGCCAGCAGTTTACGGGACAGGAGGCAGCCCCAGCATTTT. It encodes CASSLRDRRQPQHF.

This clonotype was picked up many times. The chain links TRBV11-2 to TRBJ2-7, with TRBD1 matching 8 bases. V trimming: 3 bases; J trimming: 3 bases; junction bases outside the gene matches: 10. The CDR3 is made up of 16 amino acids. Germline V gene data show CDR1 as SGHAT and CDR2 as FQNNGV. The CDR3 DNA follows: TGTGCCAGCAGCTTTGAGGACAGGGTTCCTTTCTACGAGCAGTACTTC. Translation gives CASSFEDRVPFYEQYF.

This clonotype was observed many times. The chain couples TRBV2 to TRBJ2-5; 12 nucleotides agree with TRBD1. V was pared by 5 bases and J by 5 bases, with 12 bases of the junction left unmatched. Germline lookup yields CDR1 SNHLY and CDR2 FYNNEI. There are 17 residues in the CDR3. This CDR3 reads CASSRITGTGGAETQYF. The DNA of the CDR3 is TGTGCCAGCAGTCGGATCACCGGGACAGGGGGCGCGGAGACCCAGTACTTC.

This clonotype has a count of ten or more. The gene calls are TRBV11-3 and TRBJ1-5; 8 bases match TRBD1. Looked up from germline, CDR1 is SGHNT and CDR2 is YENEEA. The CDR3 contains 15 residues. Trimming took 6 bases from V and 3 from J; bases not matched to a gene: 7. The CDR3 sequence is CASSYKTGDNQPQHF. The CDR3 DNA reads as TGTGCCAGCAGTTACAAGACAGGGGACAATCAGCCCCAGCATTTT.

This clonotype was seen repeatedly, ten times or more. The chain recombines TRBV6-2 or TRBV6-3 with TRBJ2-7; D remains ambiguous. Trimming took 7 bases from V and 2 from J, leaving 12 bases between them. The germline V gene has CDR1 MNHEY and CDR2 SVGEGT. The CDR3 runs 13 residues. The DNA for the CDR3 is TGTGCCAGCACAGGACGGTTGACCTACGAGCAGTACTTC. It is translated as CASTGRLTYEQYF.

This clonotype occurred a few times. CDR3 region: CASSPPGQGAAGAFF. CDR3 in DNA: TGTGCCAGCAGCCCTCCGGGACAGGGGGCGGCGGGGGCTTTCTTT. This chain uses TRBV7-3 with TRBJ1-1, with 12 bases fitting TRBD1. The CDR3 is 15 amino acids. Germline V gene lookup returns CDR1 SGHTA and CDR2 FQGTGA. Unmatched junction bases numbered 12, after V lost 5 bases and J lost 11 bases.

This clonotype was recorded many times. This chain links TRBV7-9 with TRBJ2-7, with 7 bases aligning to TRBD2. The CDR3 contains 13 residues. The germline gives CDR1 SEHNR, CDR2 FQNEAQ (reference sequence). The junction had 13 bases not matched to a gene; V was cut back by 5 bases and J by 12 bases. The CDR3 is CASSPITTSARYF. In nucleotides, the CDR3 is TGTGCCAGCAGCCCGATTACAACTAGCGCCCGGTACTTC. The full variable domain, completed using reference TRBV7-9 and TRBJ2-7, is DTGVSQNPRHKITKRGQNVTFRCDPISEHNRLYWYRQTLGQGPEFLTYFQNEAQLEKSRLLSDRFSAERPKGSFSTLEIQRTEQGDSAMYLCASSPITTSARYFGPGTRLTVT.

This clonotype was detected ten times or more. The chain combines TRBV12-3 or TRBV12-4 with TRBJ1-2; 9 nucleotides line up with TRBD1. The ends lost 5 bases at V and 6 bases at J; junction bases unmatched: 4. The CDR3 extends over 13 amino acids. The CDR3 nucleotides are TGTGCCAGCAGTGTGGGACAGGGTGATGGCTACACCTTC. It translates to CASSVGQGDGYTF.

The gene calls are TRBV6-4 and TRBJ2-7; 12 bases map to TRBD2. In germline, CDR1 is MRHNA, CDR2 SNTAGT. The CDR3 runs 16 residues. Trimming at V came to 4 bases and at J to 2 bases, leaving 6 bases not matched to a gene. CDR3 protein: CASSARTSGIPYEQYF. The DNA of the CDR3 is TGTGCCAGCAGTGCTCGGACTAGCGGGATTCCCTACGAGCAGTACTTC.

The gene calls are TRBV4-2 and TRBJ1-3; a weak D match, TRBD1 (6 bases). The CDR3 consists of 16 residues. With 0 bases removed from V and 2 bases from J, the gap between germline ends came to 11 bases. Germline CDR1 LGHNA, CDR2 YNFKEQ. Written as DNA, the CDR3 is TGTGCCAGCAGCCAAGATGTGCCAGGGGCTGGAAACACCATATATTTT. Encoded protein: CASSQDVPGAGNTIYF.

V gene TRBV29-1 combines with J gene TRBJ2-2; D gene unclear. Trimming left V 4 bases short and J 4 bases short, with 7 bases between. The CDR3 has 12 amino acids. Germline CDR1 reads SQVTM; CDR2 reads ANQGSEA. In nucleotides, the CDR3 is TGCAGCGTTGGGTCGAGCACCGGGGAGCTGTTTTTT. This translates into CSVGSSTGELFF.

This chain links TRBV18 with TRBJ1-1, with no clear D. Germline CDR1 is KGHSH and CDR2 is LQKENI. The germline V and J ends were trimmed by 2 bases and 5 bases, with 15 bases remaining between them. The CDR3 contains 15 residues. The CDR3 DNA reads as TGTGCCAGCTCACCAGTTGGTTGGGGTGGGACTGAAGCTTTCTTT. It translates to CASSPVGWGGTEAFF. Full variable domain (remainder filled in from reference TRBV18 and TRBJ1-1): NAGVMQNPRHLVRRRGQEARLRCSPMKGHSHVYWYRQLPEEGLKFMVYLQKENIIDESGMPKERFSAEFPKEGPSILRIQQVVRGDSAAYFCASSPVGWGGTEAFFGQGTRLTVV.

The table lists this clonotype with many counts. The rearrangement links TRBV12-3 or TRBV12-4 to TRBJ2-5; D could derive from TRBD1 or TRBD2 (5 bases each). V dropped 1 base and J dropped 4 bases, with 19 bases sitting between them. The CDR3 is 17 residues long. The CDR3 loop reads CASSLGGTFWGRETQYF. The CDR3 DNA sequence: TGTGCCAGCAGTTTAGGGGGGACGTTTTGGGGACGAGAGACCCAGTACTTC.

At least ten counts were recorded for this clonotype. The V gene is TRBV6-2 or TRBV6-3, the J gene TRBJ2-5; TRBD1 aligns across 7 bases. Germline CDR1 MNHEY, CDR2 SVGEGT. The CDR3 spans 15 residues. After removal of 6 bases from V and 4 bases from J, the junction contained 11 bases not matched to a gene. The DNA for the CDR3 is TGTGCCAGCAGACTAGGACAGGCGGAAGTAGAGACCCAGTACTTC. This translates into CASRLGQAEVETQYF.

V and J are TRBV7-2 and TRBJ2-5; the D call may be TRBD1 or TRBD2 (5 bases each). The CDR3 extends over 14 amino acids. Deletions cut 5 bases from V and 7 bases from J, with 17 bases between. Germline V lookup: CDR1 SGHTA, CDR2 FQGNSA. CDR3 amino acids: CASSLDGAVGTQYF. The CDR3 nucleotides read TGTGCCAGCAGCCTAGACGGGGCTGTGGGGACCCAGTACTTC.